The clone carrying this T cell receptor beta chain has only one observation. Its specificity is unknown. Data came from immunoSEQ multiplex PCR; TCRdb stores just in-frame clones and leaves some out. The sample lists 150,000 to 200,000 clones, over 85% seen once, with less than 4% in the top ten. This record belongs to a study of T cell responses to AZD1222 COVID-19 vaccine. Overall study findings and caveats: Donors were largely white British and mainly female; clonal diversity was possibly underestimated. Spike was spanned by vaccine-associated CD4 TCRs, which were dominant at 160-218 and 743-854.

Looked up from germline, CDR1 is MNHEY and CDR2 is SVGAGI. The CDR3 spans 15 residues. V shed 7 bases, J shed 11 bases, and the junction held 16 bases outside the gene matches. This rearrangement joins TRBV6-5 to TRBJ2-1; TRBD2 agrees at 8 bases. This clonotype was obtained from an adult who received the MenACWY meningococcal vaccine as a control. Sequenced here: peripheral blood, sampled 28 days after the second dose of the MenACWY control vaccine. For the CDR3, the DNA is TGTGCCAGCACCATCCAAGGAGAGACTAGCGTACAGCAGTTCTTC. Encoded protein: CASTIQGETSVQQFF.